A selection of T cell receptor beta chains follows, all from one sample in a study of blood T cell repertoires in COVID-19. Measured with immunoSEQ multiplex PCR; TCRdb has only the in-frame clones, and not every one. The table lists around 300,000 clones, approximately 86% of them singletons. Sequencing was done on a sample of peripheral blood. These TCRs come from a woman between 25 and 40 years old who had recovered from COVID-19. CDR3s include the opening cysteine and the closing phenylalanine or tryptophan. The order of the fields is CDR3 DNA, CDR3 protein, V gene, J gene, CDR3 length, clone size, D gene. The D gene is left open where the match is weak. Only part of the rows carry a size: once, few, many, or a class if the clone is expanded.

TGCAGCGCCGAGGCTGGGAATGAAAAACTGTTTTTT	CSAEAGNEKLFF	TRBV29-1	TRBJ1-4	12	NA	NA
TGTGCCAGCAGCCGGGACAGCCAAACTGAAGCTTTCTTT	CASSRDSQTEAFF	TRBV27	TRBJ1-1	13	NA	TRBD1
TGTGCCAGCAGTGACGGCGGGCCTGGCTACACCTTC	CASSDGGPGYTF	TRBV6-4	TRBJ1-2	12	once	NA
TGTGCCAGCAGTTACACTAGCGGGCGATACGAGCAGTACTTC	CASSYTSGRYEQYF	TRBV6-2/TRBV6-3	TRBJ2-7	14	NA	TRBD2
TGCGCCAGCAGCGGGAGTCCCAGCTCTGGGGCCAACGTCCTGACTTTC	CASSGSPSSGANVLTF	TRBV5-1	TRBJ2-6	16	NA	NA
TGCAGTGCTAGTAACCCCAGACAGGGTGATAATTCACCCCTCCACTTT	CSASNPRQGDNSPLHF	TRBV20-1	TRBJ1-6	16	few	TRBD1
TGTGCCAGCAGCAAAGCGCTTGCACTAGCGGGACACGAGCAGTACTTC	CASSKALALAGHEQYF	TRBV21-1	TRBJ2-7	16	NA	NA
TGTGCCAGCAGCCCCCGCGGCTCTGGAAACACCATATATTTT	CASSPRGSGNTIYF	TRBV7-8	TRBJ1-3	14	NA	NA
TGTGCCAGCAGCGCCAGCCAGGTCCCTGAAGTCCCCATATATTTT	CASSASQVPEVPIYF	TRBV9	TRBJ1-3	15	NA	NA
TGTGCCAGCAGTGTCGCGGAGCTGCGGCACGAGCAGTACTTC	CASSVAELRHEQYF	TRBV2	TRBJ2-7	14	NA	NA
TGTGCCAGCAGCTTGGGAGGACAGAGCAATCAGCCCCAGCATTTT	CASSLGGQSNQPQHF	TRBV5-4	TRBJ1-5	15	few	NA
TGTGCCAGCAGTTTCGGACTAGCGGGAGATCGGGAGACCCAGTACTTC	CASSFGLAGDRETQYF	TRBV13	TRBJ2-5	16	NA	TRBD2
TGTGCCTCAGGGGTAGCGGGAGCTTACGAGCAGTACTTC	CASGVAGAYEQYF	TRBV19	TRBJ2-7	13	NA	TRBD2
TGTGCCAGCAGTGTCGCGGGGAACACCATATATTTT	CASSVAGNTIYF	TRBV2	TRBJ1-3	12	NA	NA
TGTGCCAGCAGCCTTCGACAGGGGGACGTCCAGGAGACCCAGTACTTC	CASSLRQGDVQETQYF	TRBV9	TRBJ2-5	16	NA	TRBD1
TGTGCCTGGAGTGCAGGCACAGATACGCAGTATTTT	CAWSAGTDTQYF	TRBV30	TRBJ2-3	12	NA	NA
TGTGCCAGCAGTGAAGCGGAGGGACAGGGTATCCACGAGCAGTACTTC	CASSEAEGQGIHEQYF	TRBV2	TRBJ2-7	16	once	TRBD1